This TCR beta chain was identified during a study of a mutant IDH1 vaccine in newly diagnosed glioma. Study in general: An approximately 62% male, 37.5% female split and a mean age of approximately 38 years characterized treated patients. Beforehand, treatment had been radiotherapy, temozolomide, or both; the majority received both.

This sample's time point: baseline, week 1 (first vaccination visit). The treatment is: pre-vaccination baseline after standard-of-care therapy. New WHO grade 3 or 4 astrocytomas that were IDH1-mutant and ATRX-lost occurred in the donors. Study-wide results and limits: Pseudoprogression showed no apparent link to changes in top peripheral T cell clonotypes.

Trimming shortened V by 4 bases and J by 10 bases, and 11 bases separated the two germline ends. In germline, CDR1 is SGHDN, CDR2 FVKESK. This CDR3 spans 13 amino acids. The repertoire was sequenced with immunoSEQ multiplex PCR; TCRdb's copy has only in-frame clones and lacks some. The profile shows 99,000 or so clones, 70% to 90% of them singletons. Comment on this clone: Its antigen is as yet unknown.

The sequence was collected from a woman aged 50 to 65 with glioma. The sample in question was PBMCs, obtained from a glioma patient treated with radiotherapy, temozolomide or both. The chain joins TRBV14 to TRBJ1-6; D is unclear. The CDR3 spells CASSLNQGSPLHF. The CDR3 DNA reads as TGTGCCAGCAGCCTGAATCAAGGATCACCCCTCCACTTT.